The 2 T cell receptor beta chains given below trace back to one sample, sequenced in a study of cytomegalovirus exposure and HLA in healthy donors. Sequencing used immunoSEQ multiplex PCR; TCRdb keeps in-frame clones, though not all of them. The table includes approximately 300,000 clones, roughly 85% detected once. Input material: PBMCs. These receptors were taken from a woman aged 18-29 years in good health and CMV-seronegative.

As for this clone: Other nucleotide sequences in the sample specify the same CDR3. The chain's CDR3 is CASSYSGAPYEQYF. In DNA, the CDR3 is TGTGCCAGCAGTTACTCGGGCGCCCCCTACGAGCAGTACTTC. This rearrangement joins TRBV6-5 to TRBJ2-7; D remains unclear. The V end was cut by 0 bases, the J end by 2 bases, with 8 bases between. The CDR3 runs 14 residues. Germline CDR1 and CDR2: MNHEY and SVGAGI.

This clone has only one observation. The J gene is TRBJ2-3, the V gene TRBV7-9; 12 bases are shared with TRBD2. The CDR3 runs to 17 residues. The V gene end was trimmed by 5 bases and the J gene end by 5 bases; junction bases not matched to a gene: 11. CDR1 and CDR2 from the germline V gene are SEHNR and FQNEAQ (reference sequence). The CDR3 coding sequence is TGTGCCAGCAGCGAAGAGGCTAGCGGGAGGGCCAGAGATACGCAGTATTTT. This sequence encodes CASSEEASGRARDTQYF.